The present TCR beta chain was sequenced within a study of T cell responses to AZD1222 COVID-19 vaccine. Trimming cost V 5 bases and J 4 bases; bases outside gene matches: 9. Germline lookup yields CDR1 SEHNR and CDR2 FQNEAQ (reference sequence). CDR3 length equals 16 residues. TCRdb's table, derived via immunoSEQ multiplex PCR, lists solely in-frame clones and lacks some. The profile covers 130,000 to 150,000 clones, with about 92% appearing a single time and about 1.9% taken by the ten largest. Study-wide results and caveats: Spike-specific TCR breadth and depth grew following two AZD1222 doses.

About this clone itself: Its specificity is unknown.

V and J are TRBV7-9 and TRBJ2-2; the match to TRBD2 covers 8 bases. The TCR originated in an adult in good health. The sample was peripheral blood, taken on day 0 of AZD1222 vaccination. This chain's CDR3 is CASSPWRGAITGELFF. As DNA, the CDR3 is TGTGCCAGCAGCCCGTGGCGGGGGGCCATCACCGGGGAGCTGTTTTTT.